One and the same sample provided the 3 T cell receptor beta chains below, sequenced in a study of T-cell reconstitution after alpha-beta-depleted transplantation in children. Library preparation (for TCRbeta) was performed with unique molecular identifiers. TCRdb re-called the PCR reads with MiXCR, one entry per CDR3 protein. The sample carries around 490,000 distinct CDR3 sequences, 9.5% to 12% recorded once. The sample consisted of PBMCs, mostly from graft donor cells, taken 180 days after TCRalphabeta/CD19-depleted stem cell transplant. The receptor set was obtained from a female patient between 2 and 15 years old who had a stem cell transplant for aplastic anemia, so the T cells may come from the graft donor.

The sample holds many counts of this clonotype. The chain joins TRBV5-1 to TRBJ1-2; D call uncertain. The V end lost 1 base, the J end lost 5 bases, and 6 bases lay between the germline ends. In germline, CDR1 is SGHRS, CDR2 YFSETQ. The CDR3 consists of 12 residues. CDR3 DNA sequence: TGCGCCAGCAGCTTGACCTCGTATGGCTACACCTTC. Its protein is CASSLTSYGYTF.

The V call is TRBV6-2 or TRBV6-3, the J call TRBJ1-2; the D gene is possibly TRBD1 (5 bases). This CDR3 has 15 amino acids. V lost 5 bases to trimming and J lost 2 bases, with 15 bases between them. Germline CDR1 is MNHEY and CDR2 is SVGEGT. The CDR3 protein is CASSHGPTENYGYTF. CDR3 DNA: TGTGCCAGCAGTCATGGTCCGACAGAAAACTATGGCTACACCTTC.

In this sample, this clonotype turned up a few times. The V and J genes are TRBV12-3 or TRBV12-4 and TRBJ2-2; possibly TRBD1 for D (5 bases). Trimming shortened V by 6 bases and J by 5 bases, and 16 bases separated the two germline ends. CDR3 length: 15 residues. Here the CDR3 DNA reads TGTGCCAGCAGCCCCTCAGGGCCGAGGACCGGGGAGCTGTTTTTT. This gives the protein CASSPSGPRTGELFF.